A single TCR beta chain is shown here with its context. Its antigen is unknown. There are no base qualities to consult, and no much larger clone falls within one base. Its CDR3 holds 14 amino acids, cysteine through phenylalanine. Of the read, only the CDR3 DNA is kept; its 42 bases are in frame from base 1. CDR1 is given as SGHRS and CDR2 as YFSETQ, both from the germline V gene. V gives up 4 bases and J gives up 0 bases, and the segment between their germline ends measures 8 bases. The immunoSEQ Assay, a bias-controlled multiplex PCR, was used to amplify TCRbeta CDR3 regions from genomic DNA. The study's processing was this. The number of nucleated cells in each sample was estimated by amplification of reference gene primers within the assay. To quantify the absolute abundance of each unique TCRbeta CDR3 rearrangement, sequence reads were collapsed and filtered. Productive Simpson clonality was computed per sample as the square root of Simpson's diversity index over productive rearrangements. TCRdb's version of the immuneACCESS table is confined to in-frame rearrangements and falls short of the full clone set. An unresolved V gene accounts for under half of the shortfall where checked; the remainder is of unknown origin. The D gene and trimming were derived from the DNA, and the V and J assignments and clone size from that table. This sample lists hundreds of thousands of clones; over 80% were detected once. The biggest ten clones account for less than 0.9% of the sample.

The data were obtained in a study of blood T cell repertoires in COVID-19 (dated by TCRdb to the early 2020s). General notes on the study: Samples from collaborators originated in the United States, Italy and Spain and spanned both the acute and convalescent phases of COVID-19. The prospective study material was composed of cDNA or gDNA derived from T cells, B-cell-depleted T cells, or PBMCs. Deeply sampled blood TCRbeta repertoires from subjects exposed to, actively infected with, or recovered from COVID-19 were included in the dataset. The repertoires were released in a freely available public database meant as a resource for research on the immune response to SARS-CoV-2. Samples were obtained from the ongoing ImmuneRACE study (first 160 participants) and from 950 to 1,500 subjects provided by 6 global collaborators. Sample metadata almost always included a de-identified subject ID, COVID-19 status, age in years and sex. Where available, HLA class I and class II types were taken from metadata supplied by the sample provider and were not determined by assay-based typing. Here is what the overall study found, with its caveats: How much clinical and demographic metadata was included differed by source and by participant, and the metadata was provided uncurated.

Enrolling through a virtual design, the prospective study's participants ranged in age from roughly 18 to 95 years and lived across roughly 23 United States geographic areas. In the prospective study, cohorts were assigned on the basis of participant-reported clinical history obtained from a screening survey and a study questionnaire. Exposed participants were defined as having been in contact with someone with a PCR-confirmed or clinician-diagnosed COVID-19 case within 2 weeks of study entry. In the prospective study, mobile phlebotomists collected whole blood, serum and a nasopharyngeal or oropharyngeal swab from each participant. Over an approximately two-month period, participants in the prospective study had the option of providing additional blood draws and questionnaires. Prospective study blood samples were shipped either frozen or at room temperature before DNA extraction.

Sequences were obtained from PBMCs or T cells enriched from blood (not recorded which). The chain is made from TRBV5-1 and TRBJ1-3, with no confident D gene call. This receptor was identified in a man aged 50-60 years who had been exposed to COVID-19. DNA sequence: TGCGCCAGCAGCCAGCAGGACTCTGGAAACACCATATATTTT. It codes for CASSQQDSGNTIYF.